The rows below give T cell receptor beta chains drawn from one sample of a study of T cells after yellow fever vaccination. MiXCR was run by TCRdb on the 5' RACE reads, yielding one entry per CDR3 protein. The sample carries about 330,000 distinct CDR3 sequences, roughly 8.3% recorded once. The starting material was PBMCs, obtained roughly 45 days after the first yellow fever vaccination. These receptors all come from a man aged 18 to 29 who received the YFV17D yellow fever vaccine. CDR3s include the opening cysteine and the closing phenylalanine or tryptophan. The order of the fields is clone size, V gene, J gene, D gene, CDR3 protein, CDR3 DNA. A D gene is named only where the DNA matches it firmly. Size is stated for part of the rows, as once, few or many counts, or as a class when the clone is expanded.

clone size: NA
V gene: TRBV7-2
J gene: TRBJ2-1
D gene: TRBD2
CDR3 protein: CASSLGRGGRVKQFF
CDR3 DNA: TGTGCCAGCAGCTTAGGTCGGGGGGGGCGAGTCAAACAGTTCTTC

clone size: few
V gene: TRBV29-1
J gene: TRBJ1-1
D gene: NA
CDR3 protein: CSVERGAFYGGHNTEAFF
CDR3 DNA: TGCAGCGTTGAACGGGGGGCATTTTATGGTGGACATAACACTGAAGCTTTCTTT

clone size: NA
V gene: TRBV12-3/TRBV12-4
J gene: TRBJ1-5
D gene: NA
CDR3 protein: CASRATGMNQPQHF
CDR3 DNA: TGTGCCAGCAGAGCAACAGGGATGAATCAGCCCCAGCATTTT

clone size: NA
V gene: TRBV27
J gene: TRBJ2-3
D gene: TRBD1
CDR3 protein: CASRWTGQRYTDTQYF
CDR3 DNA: TGTGCCAGCAGATGGACAGGACAACGTTACACAGATACGCAGTATTTT

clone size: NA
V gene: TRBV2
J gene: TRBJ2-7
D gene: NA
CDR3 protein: CASSEQGGEQYF
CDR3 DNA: TGTGCCAGCAGTGAGCAGGGTGGCGAGCAGTACTTC

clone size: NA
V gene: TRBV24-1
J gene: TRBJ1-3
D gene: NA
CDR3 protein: CATSDFGRRNTIYF
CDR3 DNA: TGTGCCACCAGTGATTTTGGGCGTAGAAACACCATATATTTT

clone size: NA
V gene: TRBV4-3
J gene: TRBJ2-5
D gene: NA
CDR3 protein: CASSQDRSFQETQYF
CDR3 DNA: TGCGCCAGCAGCCAAGATAGGTCGTTTCAAGAGACCCAGTACTTC

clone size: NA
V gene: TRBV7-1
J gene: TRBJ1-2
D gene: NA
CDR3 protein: CASSSGLYGYTF
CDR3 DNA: TGTGCCAGCAGCTCAGGGCTCTATGGCTACACCTTC

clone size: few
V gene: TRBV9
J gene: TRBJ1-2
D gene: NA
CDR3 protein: CASSVYREGGGYTF
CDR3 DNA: TGTGCCAGCAGCGTCTACAGGGAGGGAGGTGGCTACACCTTC

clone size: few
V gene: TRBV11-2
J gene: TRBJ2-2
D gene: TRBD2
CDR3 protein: CASSLDRASGAYTGELFF
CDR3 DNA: TGTGCCAGCAGCTTAGATCGGGCTAGCGGGGCCTACACCGGGGAGCTGTTTTTT

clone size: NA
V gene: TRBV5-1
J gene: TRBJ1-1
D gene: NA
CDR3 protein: CASSDPPRDLGAFF
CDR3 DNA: TGCGCCAGCAGCGACCCCCCGAGGGATCTTGGGGCTTTCTTT

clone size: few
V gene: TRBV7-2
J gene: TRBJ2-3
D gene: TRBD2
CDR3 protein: CASSPHTGGSTDTQYF
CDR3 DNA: TGTGCCAGCAGCCCCCATACGGGAGGATCCACAGATACGCAGTATTTT

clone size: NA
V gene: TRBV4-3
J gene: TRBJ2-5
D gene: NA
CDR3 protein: CASSQDPPTGVETQYF
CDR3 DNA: TGCGCCAGCAGCCAAGATCCCCCCACAGGCGTAGAGACCCAGTACTTC

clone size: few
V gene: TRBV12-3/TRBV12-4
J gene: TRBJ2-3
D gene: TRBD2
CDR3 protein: CASSSAPGTRISDTQYF
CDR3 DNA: TGTGCCAGCAGTTCCGCCCCCGGGACTAGAATCTCAGATACGCAGTATTTT

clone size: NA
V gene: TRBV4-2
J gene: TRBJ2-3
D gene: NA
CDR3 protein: CASSPFGGDGTDTQYF
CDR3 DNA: TGTGCCAGCAGCCCATTCGGGGGAGACGGCACAGATACGCAGTATTTT

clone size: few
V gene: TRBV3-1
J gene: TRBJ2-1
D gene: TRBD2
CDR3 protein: CASSQTSGPYNEQFF
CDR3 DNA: TGTGCCAGCAGCCAAACTAGCGGCCCCTACAATGAGCAGTTCTTC

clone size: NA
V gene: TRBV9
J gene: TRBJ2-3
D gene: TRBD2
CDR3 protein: CASSVGGRGFTDTQYF
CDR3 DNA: TGTGCCAGCAGCGTAGGAGGGCGGGGGTTCACAGATACGCAGTATTTT

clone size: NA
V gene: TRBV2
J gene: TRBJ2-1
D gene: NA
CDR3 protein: CASSRGPPVYNEQFF
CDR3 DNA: TGTGCCAGCAGCCGAGGACCACCGGTCTACAATGAGCAGTTCTTC

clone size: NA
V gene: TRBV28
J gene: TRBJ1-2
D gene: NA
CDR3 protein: CASTSGVNYGYTF
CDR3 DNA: TGTGCCAGCACCTCAGGGGTTAACTATGGCTACACCTTC

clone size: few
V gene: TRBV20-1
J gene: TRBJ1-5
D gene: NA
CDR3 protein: CSARQGINQPQHF
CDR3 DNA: TGCAGTGCTCGCCAGGGAATCAATCAGCCCCAGCATTTT

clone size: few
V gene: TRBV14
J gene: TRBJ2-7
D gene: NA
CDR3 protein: CASSQGYLKGQYF
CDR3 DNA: TGTGCCAGCAGCCAAGGGTACCTCAAGGGGCAGTACTTC

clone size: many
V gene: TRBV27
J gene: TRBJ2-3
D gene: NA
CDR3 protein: CASSSRETLTDTQYF
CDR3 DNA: TGTGCCAGCAGCAGCCGGGAGACGTTGACAGATACGCAGTATTTT

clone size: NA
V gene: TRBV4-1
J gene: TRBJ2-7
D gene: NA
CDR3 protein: CASSQEGRLAAGMNDEQYF
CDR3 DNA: TGCGCCAGCAGCCAAGAAGGCCGGTTGGCGGCAGGGATGAACGACGAGCAGTACTTC

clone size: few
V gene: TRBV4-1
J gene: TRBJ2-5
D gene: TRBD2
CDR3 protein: CASSLLSGGETQYF
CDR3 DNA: TGCGCCAGCAGCTTACTGTCGGGGGGAGAGACCCAGTACTTC

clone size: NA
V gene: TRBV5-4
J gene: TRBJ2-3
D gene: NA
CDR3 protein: CASSLGPGTADTQYF
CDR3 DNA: TGTGCCAGCAGCTTGGGGCCCGGGACGGCCGATACGCAGTATTTT

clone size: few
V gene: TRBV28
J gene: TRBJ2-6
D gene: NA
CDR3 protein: CASSPLLSGANVLTF
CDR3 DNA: TGTGCCAGCAGCCCCCTTCTATCTGGGGCCAACGTCCTGACTTTC

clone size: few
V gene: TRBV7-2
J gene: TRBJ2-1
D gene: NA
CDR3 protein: CASSPDQGLSYYNEQFF
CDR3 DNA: TGTGCCAGCAGCCCAGACCAGGGACTTTCCTACTACAATGAGCAGTTCTTC

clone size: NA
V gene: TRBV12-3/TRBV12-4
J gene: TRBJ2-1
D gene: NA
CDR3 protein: CASATILEGNEQFF
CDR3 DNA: TGTGCCAGCGCCACTATCCTCGAAGGGAATGAGCAGTTCTTC

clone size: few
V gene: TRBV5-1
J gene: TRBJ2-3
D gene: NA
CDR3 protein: CASSLGQVGDTQYF
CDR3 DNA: TGCGCCAGCAGCTTGGGACAGGTCGGGGATACGCAGTATTTT

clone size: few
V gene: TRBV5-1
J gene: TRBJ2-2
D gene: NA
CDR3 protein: CASSFYRARTGELFF
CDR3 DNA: TGCGCCAGCAGCTTCTACAGGGCTCGGACCGGGGAGCTGTTTTTT

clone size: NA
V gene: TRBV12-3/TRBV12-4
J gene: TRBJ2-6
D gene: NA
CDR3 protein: CANRPSGANVLTF
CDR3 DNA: TGTGCCAACAGGCCCTCTGGGGCCAACGTCCTGACTTTC

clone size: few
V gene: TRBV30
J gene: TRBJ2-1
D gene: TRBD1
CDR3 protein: CAWRTGALRNEQFF
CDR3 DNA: TGTGCCTGGAGAACAGGGGCACTAAGGAATGAGCAGTTCTTC

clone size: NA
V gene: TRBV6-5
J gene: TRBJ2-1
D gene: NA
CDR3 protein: CASSRSVNEQFF
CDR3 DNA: TGTGCCAGCAGTCGCTCGGTGAATGAGCAGTTCTTC

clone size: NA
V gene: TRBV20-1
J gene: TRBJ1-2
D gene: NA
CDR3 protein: CSASRPLGATIGYTF
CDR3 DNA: TGCAGTGCTAGCCGCCCTCTGGGGGCGACGATAGGCTACACCTTC

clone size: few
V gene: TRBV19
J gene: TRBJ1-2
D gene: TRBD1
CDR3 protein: CASNRDRGLESGYTF
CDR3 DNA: TGTGCCAGTAACCGGGACAGGGGGTTGGAAAGTGGCTACACCTTC

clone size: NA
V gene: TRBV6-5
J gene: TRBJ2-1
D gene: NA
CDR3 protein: CASSSPGLGEQFF
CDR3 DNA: TGTGCCAGCAGTTCCCCGGGACTCGGCGAGCAGTTCTTC

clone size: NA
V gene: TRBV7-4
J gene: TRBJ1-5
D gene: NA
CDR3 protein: CASSPPQGRGNQPQHF
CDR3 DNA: TGTGCCAGCAGCCCCCCACAGGGAAGGGGCAATCAGCCCCAGCATTTT

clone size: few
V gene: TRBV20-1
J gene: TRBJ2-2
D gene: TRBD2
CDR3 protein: CSARVSGGTGELFF
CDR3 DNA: TGCAGTGCTAGAGTCAGCGGGGGCACCGGGGAGCTGTTTTTT

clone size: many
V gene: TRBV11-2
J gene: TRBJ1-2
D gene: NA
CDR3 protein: CASSLVGNYGYTF
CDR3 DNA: TGTGCCAGCAGCTTAGTTGGTAACTATGGCTACACCTTC

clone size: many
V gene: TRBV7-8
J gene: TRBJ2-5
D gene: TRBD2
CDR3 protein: CASSSRLAGGFLTQYF
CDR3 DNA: TGTGCCAGCAGCTCCCGACTAGCGGGGGGCTTTTTGACCCAGTACTTC

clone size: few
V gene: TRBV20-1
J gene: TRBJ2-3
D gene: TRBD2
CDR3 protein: CSARDLKRGIVDTQYF
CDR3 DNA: TGCAGTGCTAGAGATCTGAAGCGGGGGATCGTAGATACGCAGTATTTT

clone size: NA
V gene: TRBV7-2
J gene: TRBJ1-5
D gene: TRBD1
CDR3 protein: CASSRGQGAQPQHF
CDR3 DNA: TGTGCCAGCAGCCGGGGACAGGGTGCTCAGCCCCAGCATTTT

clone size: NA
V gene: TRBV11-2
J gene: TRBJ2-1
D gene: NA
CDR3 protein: CASSPRGDSSYNEQFF
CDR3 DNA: TGTGCCAGCAGCCCGCGGGGGGACAGCTCCTACAATGAGCAGTTCTTC

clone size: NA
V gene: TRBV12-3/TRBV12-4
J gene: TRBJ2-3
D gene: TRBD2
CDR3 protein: CASSPWTSLIFPDTQYF
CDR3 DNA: TGTGCCAGCAGTCCCTGGACTAGCCTCATTTTCCCAGATACGCAGTATTTT

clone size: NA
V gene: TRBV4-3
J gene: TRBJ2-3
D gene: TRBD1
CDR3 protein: CASSQESGGTQYF
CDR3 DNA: TGCGCCAGCAGCCAAGAATCAGGGGGTACGCAGTATTTT